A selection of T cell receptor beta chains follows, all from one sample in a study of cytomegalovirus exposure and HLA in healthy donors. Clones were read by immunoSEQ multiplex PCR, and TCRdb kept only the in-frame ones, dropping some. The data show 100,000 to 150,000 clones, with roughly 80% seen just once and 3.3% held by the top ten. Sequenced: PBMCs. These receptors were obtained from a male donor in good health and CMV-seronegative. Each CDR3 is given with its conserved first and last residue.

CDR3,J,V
CASTGTALTVRGFF,TRBJ2-1,TRBV10-1
CASISSGGPGTQYF,TRBJ2-3,TRBV6-1
CASSQPSGTSGGTYNEQFF,TRBJ2-1,TRBV5-1
CASSDRGRVNTEAFF,TRBJ1-1,TRBV27
CASSVGTGDTGELFF,TRBJ2-2,TRBV9
CASRGRDSITQYF,TRBJ2-3,TRBV7-2
CASSPGHSTEAFF,TRBJ1-1,TRBV5-1
CASSQEIRRADEQFF,TRBJ2-1,TRBV4-2
CAWKKKTAYEQYF,TRBJ2-7,TRBV30
CASSTATSGRARNTGELFF,TRBJ2-2,TRBV2
CASSEGLEQYF,TRBJ2-7,TRBV7-6
CAISEGTSQDGYTF,TRBJ1-2,TRBV10-3
CASSLGGQVRNTIYF,TRBJ1-3,TRBV11-2
CASSFRDREQFF,TRBJ2-1,TRBV28
CASSQGVDNEKLFF,TRBJ1-4,TRBV6-4
CASRTDSNQPQHF,TRBJ1-5,TRBV2
CASSSIQGRETQYF,TRBJ2-5,TRBV7-8
CASSIPTGRGLPEQFF,TRBJ2-1,TRBV7-9
CASGGGPDQPQHF,TRBJ1-5,TRBV7-3
CASSRQDQDDHYF,TRBJ2-7,TRBV7-2
CASSQDVATKHSYGYTF,TRBJ1-2,TRBV4-1
CASSQVSVAETQYF,TRBJ2-5,TRBV14
CASRPRQGVSYEQYF,TRBJ2-7,TRBV19
CSARDTSGANVLTF,TRBJ2-6,TRBV29-1
CASSPPGTGYEQYF,TRBJ2-7,TRBV18
CASSPSLNQPQHF,TRBJ1-5,TRBV7-2
CASSKQGLNEKLFF,TRBJ1-4,TRBV28
CAWTRNTEAFF,TRBJ1-1,TRBV30
CASINGRDRGTEAFF,TRBJ1-1,TRBV19
CASSLHRGQVNSQYF,TRBJ2-4,TRBV5-4
CASSINNSPLHF,TRBJ1-6,TRBV7-9
CASSRTSGAYNEQFF,TRBJ2-1,TRBV6-1
CASSLGRTSGTGELFF,TRBJ2-2,TRBV7-9
CASTFSWNTEAFF,TRBJ1-1,TRBV19
CASSLGWGTGGAGYEAFF,TRBJ1-1,TRBV5-4
CSAAQGDEQYF,TRBJ2-7,TRBV20-1
CASSVGGTNEKLFF,TRBJ1-4,TRBV9
CASSPTPTSTGKNIQYF,TRBJ2-4,TRBV18
CASLPGRDSPLHF,TRBJ1-6,TRBV10-2
CATSRRTGVKDEQYF,TRBJ2-7,TRBV15
CASSSSGTSYEQYF,TRBJ2-7,TRBV19
CASSTQGNEKLFF,TRBJ1-4,TRBV19
CASSPGGGTTNEKLFF,TRBJ1-4,TRBV7-9